This passage covers 7 T cell receptor beta chains from one sample sequenced in a study of shared clonotypes between healthy human individuals. Generated by immunoSEQ multiplex PCR, the TCRdb table keeps only in-frame clones and is missing some. The table lists millions of clones, over 85% of them singletons, with 0.3% to 0.4% in the top ten. The specimen was naive CD4+ T cells from PBMCs. As for subset: CD45RA+ positively selected. Source of these receptors: a man younger than 35 in good health. Some clones in this sample may be carry-over from other donors' samples.

V and J are TRBV6-6 and TRBJ2-1; the D gene could be TRBD1 or TRBD2 (5 bases each). The CDR3 runs 14 residues. V was pared by 5 bases and J by 5 bases, with 13 bases between. Germline CDR1 is MNHNY and CDR2 is SVGAGI (reference sequence). The CDR3 reads CASSAGTAHNEQFF. The CDR3 DNA reads TGTGCCAGCAGTGCCGGGACGGCCCACAATGAGCAGTTCTTC.

As for this clone: Other nucleotide sequences from this sample produce the same CDR3. V is TRBV18 and J is TRBJ2-3; D unclear. V dropped 3 bases and J dropped 1 base, with 5 bases sitting between them. Per germline, CDR1 KGHSH and CDR2 LQKENI. This CDR3 comprises 13 residues. The CDR3 loop is CASSPSGTDTQYF. The CDR3 DNA reads as TGTGCCAGCTCACCCAGCGGCACAGATACGCAGTATTTT.

V gene TRBV19 combines with J gene TRBJ2-3; D not certain. Deletions cut 4 bases from V and 2 bases from J, with 7 bases between. The germline gives CDR1 LNHDA, CDR2 SQIVND (reference sequence). This CDR3 spans 13 amino acids. The CDR3 sequence: CASSTEPTDTQYF. DNA of the CDR3: TGTGCCAGTAGTACGGAGCCCACAGATACGCAGTATTTT.

The chain combines TRBV6-6 with TRBJ2-5; perhaps TRBD2 as D (5 bases). This CDR3 comprises 12 residues. CDR1 and CDR2 (germline): MNHNY, SVGAGI (reference sequence). Trimming took off 6 bases at V and 6 bases at J, with 11 bases between the two ends. The CDR3 nucleotides are TGTGCCAGCAGCCCGGGCGGGCAGACCCAGTACTTC. This encodes CASSPGGQTQYF.

This sequence joins TRBV7-2 and TRBJ1-2; D is uncertain. Germline loops: CDR1 SGHTA, CDR2 FQGNSA. The ends were cut back, 4 bases at V and 6 bases at J, with 21 bases in the middle. The CDR3 has 16 residues. Written as DNA, the CDR3 is TGTGCCAGCAGCTACCAGGCGACGATCCATGGAGATGGCTACACCTTC. Translating it yields CASSYQATIHGDGYTF.

V is TRBV28 and J is TRBJ1-4; 7 nucleotides line up with TRBD1. V trimming: 3 bases; J trimming: 3 bases; junction bases outside the gene matches: 4. The germline CDR1 and CDR2 sequences are MDHEN and SYDVKM. CDR3 length: 15 residues. The CDR3 region is CASSLVGQANEKLFF. The CDR3 DNA reads as TGTGCCAGCAGTTTGGTAGGACAGGCTAATGAAAAACTGTTTTTT.

The chain is built from TRBV27 and TRBJ2-1; D unresolved. The CDR3 runs 9 residues. Germline values: CDR1 MNHEY, CDR2 SMNVEV (reference sequence). The CDR3 spells CTAGHEQFF. The CDR3 DNA is TGTACGGCCGGGCATGAGCAGTTCTTC.